A selection of T cell receptor beta chains follows, all from one sample in a study of glioma-infiltrating T cells after dendritic cell vaccination. The method was immunoSEQ multiplex PCR; TCRdb's version includes in-frame clones alone and lacks a portion of them. The top ten hold about a sixth of the sample, which has roughly 98,000 clones, 80% to 90% seen once. Here the sequenced sample was blood, taken before dendritic cell vaccination. These receptors all stem from a human donor with glioblastoma. Both conserved end residues are part of each CDR3.

v_gene | CDR3aa
TRBV5-1 | CASSLRGQRPSSYEQYF
TRBV27 | CASRPSLVAGYEQYF
TRBV7-6 | CASSLTSGTSGSEGWFGYEQYF
TRBV27 | CASSSQLLAGIGEQFF
TRBV9 | CASSVSGLNTEAFF
TRBV6-1 | CASRGPVETQYF
TRBV4-3 | CASSQVEGSSYEQYF
TRBV6-5 | CASSSTGNSGNTIYF
TRBV6-1 | CASRTGQYYGYTF
TRBV29-1 | CSVASGDEQFF
TRBV7-7 | CASSLGWGVNDEQYF
TRBV27 | CASSPGLGIEQFF
TRBV6-5 | CASRALGAETQYF
TRBV5-6 | CASSLTTGAVATDTQYF
TRBV5-6 | CASSLRLAGQETQYF
TRBV19 | CASSTQGYEQYF
TRBV19 | CASSLPGQGYGYTF
TRBV28 | CASSFVGRGEGQPQHF
TRBV19 | CASSLREPAF
TRBV27 | CASSLSRTGGREQYF
TRBV27 | CASSLSGGGPYEQYF
TRBV9 | CASSVDNSGPVNTQYF
TRBV2 | CASNSGRALVETQYF
TRBV28 | CASSFYSRDEKLFF
TRBV6-1 | CASSIQGELTEAFF
TRBV6-1 | CASSAQQGRAFF
TRBV7-3 | CASSLRGSLNNEQFF
TRBV12-5 | CASGLAGGETQYF
TRBV15 | CATSRGTGVDIQYF
TRBV15 | CATSRPRGANYGYTF
TRBV13 | CASSPTTSGRADTQYF
TRBV30 | CAWSVGRTSGYNEQFF
TRBV25-1 | CASSGRAGGNINTGELFF
TRBV6-6 | CASSSPGRSPLHF
TRBV5-4 | CASSEPGVEYF
TRBV9 | CASSVDAIAYEQYF
TRBV5-4 | CASSLERFNEQFF
TRBV27 | CASSSLGQGITGELFF
TRBV5-1 | CASSVTGTGVGNTIYF
TRBV5-1 | CASKMVAGPYEQYF
TRBV9 | CASSPFTGTGSGEQYF
TRBV7-8 | CASSLGGTVQYF
TRBV6-1 | CASSGRQATNEKLFF
TRBV11-3 | CASSRGQNQETQYF
TRBV20-1 | CSAREVTEAFF
TRBV6-6 | CASSYQQGTYGYTF
TRBV13 | CASSLVSGGADRYEQYF
TRBV5-6 | CASSLQLADAYQETQYF
TRBV6-5 | CASSQMAGGYQPQHF
TRBV7-3 | CASSRTGGNSYEQYF
TRBV6-5 | CASSYTGTSGGGEQYF
TRBV27 | CASSPGTGGNIQYF